These T cell receptor beta chains were read from a single sample in a study of T-cell reconstitution after alpha-beta-depleted transplantation in children. One entry per CDR3 protein results from TCRdb running MiXCR on the PCR reads. The data show hundreds of thousands of distinct CDR3 sequences, roughly a tenth seen once. The starting material was PBMCs from the stem cell graft donor, obtained from the stem cell graft. These receptors originate from a human donor who donated a stem cell graft to a child with acute myeloid leukemia. Each CDR3 is given without its conserved first and last residue.

J gene	V gene	CDR3 protein
TRBJ2-1	TRBV7-2	ASSLGPWQF
TRBJ2-7	TRBV7-2	ASRKAVAIS
TRBJ1-5	TRBV12-3/TRBV12-4	ASSSGVEGQRLQH
TRBJ2-7	TRBV7-2	ASKVSGKSYEQY
TRBJ2-3	TRBV20-1	SARGAGRTDTQY
TRBJ1-1	TRBV7-2	ASSLTGPGTEAF
TRBJ2-3	TRBV27	ASRILTGTANTQY
TRBJ1-4	TRBV7-9	ASSPGGVPDEKLF
TRBJ2-1	TRBV5-1	ASSLALSSGGYNEQF
TRBJ1-6	TRBV4-2	ASSQGRDNSPLH
TRBJ2-1	TRBV10-3	AISESMNFYNEQF
TRBJ1-4	TRBV7-8	ASSYGDRGREKLF
TRBJ2-3	TRBV20-1	SAQPGQEGTDTQY
TRBJ2-7	TRBV28	ASTQFPYEQY
TRBJ1-5	TRBV19	ASSGRQRSNQPQH
TRBJ2-5	TRBV5-1	ASKRWFLAEETQY
TRBJ2-1	TRBV10-3	AIQLTSGRGDEQF